One sample yielded the 21 T cell receptor beta chains listed below, sequenced in a study of shared clonotypes between healthy human individuals. TCRdb's copy holds only in-frame clones and misses some; the assay was immunoSEQ multiplex PCR. Of about 1.5 million clones in the sample, 95% to 99% are singletons; the top ten hold roughly 0.4%. Sequenced sample: naive CD4+ T cells sorted from blood. Documented subset: CD45RA+ positively selected. The receptors shown here come from a young man in good health.

This sequence joins TRBV12-2 and TRBJ2-2. TRBV12-2 is a known pseudogene. There are 13 residues in the CDR3. CDR3 sequence (DNA): TGTGCAAGTCGCTTAGGTGGGACCGGGGAGCTGTTTTTT. Amino acids: CASRLGGTGELFF.

The V gene is TRBV7-9, the J gene TRBJ2-1, with TRBD2 as a possible D gene (6 bases). CDR1 is SEHNR and CDR2 is FQNEAQ in the germline V gene (reference sequence). Trimming left V 9 bases short and J 8 bases short, with 23 bases between. The CDR3 loop spans 15 amino acids. The CDR3 region has the DNA TGTGCCAGTGGCAACCCGGGCTCTAGCGTCGATGAGCAGTTCTTC. It encodes CASGNPGSSVDEQFF.

Remarks on this clone: Other DNA sequences from this sample encode an identical CDR3 as well. V is TRBV29-1 and J is TRBJ2-2; D is undetermined. The V end was cut by 6 bases, the J end by 1 base, with 9 bases between. The CDR3 length is 13 residues. CDR1 is SQVTM, CDR2 ANQGSEA, per germline. This chain's CDR3 is CSVLGRNTGELFF. The CDR3 coding sequence is TGCAGCGTCCTCGGACGGAACACCGGGGAGCTGTTTTTT.

This chain uses TRBV6-5 with TRBJ2-2, with TRBD1 matching 8 bases. Per germline, CDR1 MNHEY and CDR2 SVGAGI. Trimming removed 6 bases from V and 8 bases from J; junction bases left unmatched: 8. The CDR3 runs 14 residues. CDR3 sequence: CASRGTGLGGELFF. As DNA, the CDR3 is TGTGCCAGCAGGGGGACAGGTCTAGGTGGGGAGCTGTTTTTT.

This sequence joins TRBV11-2 and TRBJ2-1, with TRBD2 matching over 10 bases. V was clipped by 1 base and J by 10 bases; unmatched bases: 7. The germline V gene has CDR1 SGHAT and CDR2 FQNNGV. This CDR3 contains 15 residues. The CDR3 nucleotides read TGTGCCAGCAGCTTAGGAGCGGGAGGGGCAGAAGAGCAGTTCTTC. This sequence encodes CASSLGAGGAEEQFF. The full variable domain, completed using reference TRBV11-2 and TRBJ2-1, is EAGVAQSPRYKIIEKRQSVAFWCNPISGHATLYWYQQILGQGPKLLIQFQNNGVVDDSQLPKDRFSAERLKGVDSTLKIQPAKLEDSAVYLCASSLGAGGAEEQFFGPGTRLTVL.

The chain carries TRBV15 and TRBJ2-7, with D tentatively TRBD1 or TRBD2 (5 bases each). V was clipped by 9 bases and J by 4 bases, with 19 bases between them. The germline CDR1 and CDR2 sequences are LNHNV and YYDKDF (reference sequence). This CDR3 comprises 14 residues. CDR3 in amino acids: CATQNHGKGYEQYF. The CDR3 nucleotides read TGTGCCACGCAAAACCACGGGAAGGGGTACGAGCAGTACTTC.

The CDR3 DNA reads TGTGCCTCAGGGACTCTCTATGGCTACACCTTC. Translating it yields CASGTLYGYTF. The chain links TRBV30 to TRBJ1-2, with a tentative D call TRBD1 (5 bases). The CDR3 sequence is 11 residues long. Germline CDR1 and CDR2: GTSNPN and SVGIG (reference sequence). Trimming took off 7 bases at V and 4 bases at J, with 10 bases between the two ends.

V usage is TRBV7-3 and J usage is TRBJ2-1; D not resolved. This CDR3 is 15 amino acids long. Between the trimmed V and J ends, which lost 0 bases and 9 bases, there was a span of 15 bases. Germline-derived CDR1 and CDR2 are SGHTA and FQGTGA. The CDR3 DNA is TGTGCCAGCAGCTTAACAGTCTCCCCCGGCGGTGAGCAGTTCTTC. Encoded protein: CASSLTVSPGGEQFF.

V is TRBV5-4 and J is TRBJ1-2, with a possible D match to TRBD1 (6 bases). CDR3 size: 14 residues. Trimming took 3 bases from V and 7 from J, leaving 16 bases between them. CDR1 and CDR2 from the germline V gene are SGHNT and YYREEE (reference sequence). This CDR3 is CASSWGAALLGYTF. The CDR3 DNA reads as TGTGCCAGCAGCTGGGGGGCAGCCCTTCTTGGCTACACCTTC.

This clone was recorded once. V is TRBV7-9 and J is TRBJ1-2; 8 positions match TRBD1. CDR1 SEHNR and CDR2 FQNEAQ come from the germline V gene (reference sequence). V shed 3 bases, J shed 8 bases, and the junction held 8 bases outside the gene matches. This CDR3 spans 14 amino acids. CDR3 DNA sequence: TGTGCCAGCAGCTTTAGTGGACAGGGTTACGGCTACACCTTC. It specifies CASSFSGQGYGYTF. The entire variable domain, with the rest obtained from reference TRBV7-9 and TRBJ1-2, is as follows: DTGVSQNPRHKITKRGQNVTFRCDPISEHNRLYWYRQTLGQGPEFLTYFQNEAQLEKSRLLSDRFSAERPKGSFSTLEIQRTEQGDSAMYLCASSFSGQGYGYTFGSGTRLTVV.

V usage is TRBV5-5 and J usage is TRBJ1-5; D remains unclear. V was trimmed by 4 bases and J by 1 base, leaving 12 bases between them. The CDR3 is 15 amino acids. The germline CDR1 and CDR2 sequences are SGHKS and YYEKEE (reference sequence). The CDR3 reads CASSPGVGSNQPQHF. CDR3 sequence (DNA): TGTGCCAGCAGCCCCGGGGTAGGGAGCAATCAGCCCCAGCATTTT. Variable domain in full (rest from reference TRBV5-5 and TRBJ1-5): DAGVTQSPTHLIKTRGQQVTLRCSPISGHKSVSWYQQVLGQGPQFIFQYYEKEERGRGNFPDRFSARQFPNYSSELNVNALLLGDSALYLCASSPGVGSNQPQHFGDGTRLSIL.

The chain recombines TRBV28 with TRBJ1-5; D call uncertain. This CDR3 comprises 14 residues. The V gene lost 3 bases and the J gene lost 7 bases, with 13 bases spanning the gap. Germline assignment: CDR1 MDHEN and CDR2 SYDVKM. The CDR3 sequence: CASSFYFGEQPQHF. CDR3 sequence (DNA): TGTGCCAGCAGTTTTTATTTCGGGGAGCAGCCCCAGCATTTT.

This chain uses TRBV6-5 with TRBJ1-1; 8 nucleotides align to TRBD1. The CDR3 length is 14 residues. In germline, CDR1 is MNHEY, CDR2 SVGAGI. The ends lost 2 bases at V and 5 bases at J; junction bases unmatched: 4. CDR3 protein: CASSYQGAGTEAFF. CDR3 bases: TGTGCCAGCAGTTACCAGGGGGCCGGGACTGAAGCTTTCTTT.

The gene calls are TRBV5-1 and TRBJ2-7; D might be TRBD2 (7 bases). V gave up 7 bases and J gave up 5 bases, with 19 bases separating them. CDR1 SGHRS and CDR2 YFSETQ come from the germline V gene. The CDR3 is 14 residues long. CDR3 residues: CASSVRGGGDEQYF. As DNA, the CDR3 is TGCGCCAGCTCCGTGAGGGGGGGAGGCGACGAGCAGTACTTC.

This clone appeared once. This sequence joins TRBV5-1 and TRBJ2-2, with TRBD2 matching over 12 bases. V lost 5 bases to trimming and J lost 4 bases; unmatched junction nucleotides: 9. Germline CDR1 and CDR2: SGHRS and YFSETQ. The CDR3 spans 17 residues. The CDR3 nucleotides are TGCGCCAGCAGTCACCTGACTAGCGGGAGTGTCACCGGGGAGCTGTTTTTT. This sequence encodes CASSHLTSGSVTGELFF. The variable domain in full, completed from reference TRBV5-1 and TRBJ2-2, reads KAGVTQTPRYLIKTRGQQVTLSCSPISGHRSVSWYQQTPGQGLQFLFEYFSETQRNKGNFPGRFSGRQFSNSRSEMNVSTLELGDSALYLCASSHLTSGSVTGELFFGEGSRLTVL.

The chain recombines TRBV28 with TRBJ1-5; the D is unclear. V shed 2 bases and J shed 2 bases, with 13 bases lying between them. The length of the CDR3 is 16 residues. Per the germline V gene, CDR1 is MDHEN and CDR2 is SYDVKM. CDR3 nucleotide sequence: TGTGCCAGCAGTTTAAGGCCCCGTCCACGCAATCAGCCCCAGCATTTT. Translated, it gives CASSLRPRPRNQPQHF.

This clone was seen just once. The chain carries TRBV30 and TRBJ1-4, with D perhaps TRBD1 (6 bases). Trimming took 0 bases from V and 5 from J, leaving 13 bases between them. Germline V lookup: CDR1 GTSNPN, CDR2 SVGIG (reference sequence). The CDR3 is made up of 15 amino acids. CDR3 region: CAWSVVGGWNEKLFF. The CDR3 DNA follows: TGTGCCTGGAGTGTAGTGGGGGGCTGGAATGAAAAACTGTTTTTT.

The CDR3 sequence is CASSIDTSGNEQFF. The CDR3 region has the DNA TGTGCCAGTAGTATAGATACGTCAGGCAATGAGCAGTTCTTC. The chain combines TRBV19 with TRBJ2-1; D unclear. The ends were cut back, 0 bases at V and 6 bases at J, with 9 bases in the middle. This CDR3 region has 14 residues. Germline CDR1 LNHDA, CDR2 SQIVND (reference sequence). Full variable domain (remainder filled in from reference TRBV19 and TRBJ2-1): DGGITQSPKYLFRKEGQNVTLSCEQNLNHDAMYWYRQDPGQGLRLIYYSQIVNDFQKGDIAEGYSVSREKKESFPLTVTSAQKNPTAFYLCASSIDTSGNEQFFGPGTRLTVL.

This clone was found once. This chain joins TRBV29-1 and TRBJ2-3; 7 bases fit TRBD1. This CDR3 comprises 16 residues. V gave up 2 bases and J gave up 6 bases; unmatched junction bases: 14. Germline V gives CDR1 SQVTM, CDR2 ANQGSEA. CDR3 residues: CSVERRGDRAFDTQYF. The CDR3 bases are TGCAGCGTTGAACGTCGGGGCGACAGGGCCTTCGATACGCAGTATTTT.

This rearrangement joins TRBV11-1 to TRBJ2-7; D remains ambiguous. Germline CDR1 SGHAT, CDR2 FQDESV (reference sequence). Trimming removed 0 bases from V and 1 base from J, with 4 bases in between. The CDR3 extends over 13 amino acids. The CDR3 loop reads CASSLASSYEQYF. DNA of the CDR3: TGTGCCAGCAGCTTAGCAAGTTCCTACGAGCAGTACTTC.

With respect to this clone: Other DNA sequences in the same sample also yield this CDR3. This rearrangement joins TRBV5-1 to TRBJ2-7, with D unresolved. CDR3 length: 12 residues. The V end lost 5 bases, the J end lost 2 bases, and 8 bases lay between the germline ends. Per germline, CDR1 SGHRS and CDR2 YFSETQ. DNA of the CDR3: TGCGCCAGCAGAGCCCCTACCTACGAGCAGTACTTC. The encoded protein is CASRAPTYEQYF.